This T cell receptor (beta chain) is drawn from a study of shared clonotypes between healthy human individuals. This clone was detected once. With V trimmed by 8 bases and J by 8 bases, 14 bases remained unmatched. Per the germline V gene, CDR1 is KGHSH and CDR2 is LQKENI. The CDR3 spans 14 residues. TCRdb keeps only in-frame clones here, not all; method: immunoSEQ multiplex PCR. The repertoire consists of some 350,000 clones, with roughly 70% occurring once and the leading ten covering 10%. This clonotype originated in a man younger than 45 in good health. Material: memory CD4+ T cells sorted from blood. This sample's subset: CD45RA-negative fraction. The rearrangement joins TRBV18 to TRBJ1-2, with TRBD1 identical over 7 bases. CDR3 region: CASHPGQPYDGYTF. The CDR3 DNA is TGTGCCAGCCACCCGGGACAGCCTTATGACGGCTACACCTTC.